Below are 16 T cell receptor beta chains sequenced from a single sample in a study of blood T cell repertoires in COVID-19. TCRdb keeps only in-frame clones here, not all; method: immunoSEQ multiplex PCR. The sample has 80,000 to 90,000 clones, approximately 86% seen once. Sequencing used peripheral blood. The source is an elderly man with active or convalescent COVID-19.

The V and J genes are TRBV2 and TRBJ2-1, with D possibly matching TRBD2 (6 bases). Trimming cost V 4 bases and J 5 bases, with 9 bases left between them. The CDR3 spans 13 residues. Germline V gene lookup returns CDR1 SNHLY and CDR2 FYNNEI. The CDR3 loop reads CASSASENNEQFF. For the CDR3, the DNA is TGTGCCAGCAGTGCTAGCGAGAACAATGAGCAGTTCTTC.

The J gene is TRBJ1-6, the V gene TRBV5-4; TRBD1 agrees at 8 bases. CDR3 length equals 14 residues. The germline CDR1 and CDR2 sequences are SGHNT and YYREEE (reference sequence). The V segment lost 2 bases and the J segment 10 bases; nucleotides outside the gene matches: 5. Written as DNA, the CDR3 is TGTGCCAGCAGCTTAACAGGGGGAGAATCACCCCTCCACTTT. Translated, it gives CASSLTGGESPLHF.

The chain recombines TRBV5-1 with TRBJ2-1, with 7 nucleotides matching TRBD1. V dropped 3 bases and J dropped 10; count of bases not matched to a gene: 13. Germline V gene data show CDR1 as SGHRS and CDR2 as YFSETQ. This CDR3 is 15 amino acids long. The CDR3 region is CASSSIQDRVDEQFF. The CDR3 nucleotides are TGCGCCAGCAGCTCAATTCAAGACAGGGTAGACGAGCAGTTCTTC.

This clone was picked up a small number of times. This chain joins TRBV7-8 and TRBJ1-2; tentative D call: TRBD1 (6 bases). Deletions cut 5 bases from V and 4 bases from J, with 14 bases between. The CDR3 has 14 residues. The germline V gene has CDR1 SGHVS and CDR2 FQNEAQ. CDR3: CASSPASGAYGYTF. The CDR3 nucleotides read TGTGCCAGCAGCCCGGCCTCAGGGGCCTATGGCTACACCTTC.

The V and J genes are TRBV29-1 and TRBJ2-5; D may be TRBD2 (6 bases). CDR1 is SQVTM, CDR2 ANQGSEA, per germline. The length of the CDR3 is 14 residues. Deletions cut 2 bases from V and 3 bases from J, with 13 bases between. For the CDR3, the DNA is TGCAGCGTTGAAAATTTGGGCGGGGAAGAGACCCAGTACTTC. Encoded protein: CSVENLGGEETQYF.

About this clone itself: Other DNA sequences in this sample translate to the same CDR3. The chain recombines TRBV29-1 with TRBJ1-5; no definite D call. Germline V CDR1 and CDR2: SQVTM, ANQGSEA. The CDR3 runs to 13 residues. The germline V and J ends were trimmed by 4 bases and 0 bases, with 7 bases remaining between them. CDR3 sequence (DNA): TGCAGCGTTGGAGACAATAGCAATCAGCCCCAGCATTTT. The encoded protein is CSVGDNSNQPQHF.

The chain employs TRBV19 and TRBJ2-2, with D possibly matching TRBD1 (5 bases). V was shortened by 10 bases and J by 4 bases, with 13 bases between the two germline ends. Looked up from germline, CDR1 is LNHDA and CDR2 is SQIVND (reference sequence). This CDR3 has 13 residues. CDR3 protein: CATTGPVTGELFF. The CDR3 nucleotides read TGTGCCACCACAGGTCCAGTCACCGGGGAGCTGTTTTTT.

This chain uses TRBV19 with TRBJ2-3; no clear D gene. V was trimmed by 1 base and J by 6 bases, leaving 8 bases between them. Germline V gene sequence: CDR1 LNHDA, CDR2 SQIVND (reference sequence). CDR3 size: 13 residues. CDR3 residues: CASSIAAGDTQYF. The DNA for the CDR3 is TGTGCCAGTAGTATAGCCGCCGGGGATACGCAGTATTTT.

The rearrangement links TRBV4-3 to TRBJ2-7, with a weak D call TRBD1 (6 bases). From germline, CDR1 is LGHNA and CDR2 YSLEER. The CDR3 has 14 residues. The V end lost 1 base, the J end lost 3 bases, and 10 bases lay between the germline ends. Here the CDR3 DNA reads TGCGCCAGCAGCCAAGGGACAGTCGACTACGAGCAGTACTTC. Its translation: CASSQGTVDYEQYF.

The V call is TRBV10-1, the J call TRBJ1-6; the D gene is possibly TRBD1 (6 bases). CDR3 length: 14 amino acids. The V and J ends lost 10 bases and 5 bases respectively, with 15 bases between them. CDR1 WNHNN and CDR2 SYGVQD come from the germline V gene (reference sequence). CDR3 nucleotide sequence: TGCGCCAAATTAGGACAGCTTAATAATTCACCCCTCCACTTT. Its protein product is CAKLGQLNNSPLHF.

The CDR3 reads CASSQEVYLAGGELFF. In DNA, the CDR3 is TGCGCCAGCAGCCAAGAGGTTTATCTAGCGGGAGGGGAGCTGTTTTTT. The rearrangement joins TRBV4-3 to TRBJ2-2; 9 bases line up with TRBD2. Trimming removed 0 bases from V and 8 bases from J; junction bases left unmatched: 7. The CDR3 has 16 amino acids. Germline V gives CDR1 LGHNA, CDR2 YSLEER.

The chain carries TRBV19 and TRBJ2-3, with D unclear. The V end was cut by 4 bases, the J end by 2 bases, with 7 bases between. Germline CDR1 LNHDA, CDR2 SQIVND (reference sequence). This CDR3 spans 13 amino acids. The CDR3 reads CASSRLDTDTQYF. CDR3 nucleotides: TGTGCCAGTAGTAGACTGGACACAGATACGCAGTATTTT.

This chain uses TRBV3-1 (or the pseudogene TRBV3-2) with TRBJ1-2, with 7 bases that match TRBD1. V dropped 0 bases and J dropped 4; count of bases not matched to a gene: 17. The germline V gene has CDR1 LGHDT and CDR2 YNNKEL (reference sequence). This CDR3 region has 19 residues. For the CDR3, the DNA is TGTGCCAGCAGCCAAGATTTAGGAGGGGGCCTTCATTTAATCTATGGCTACACCTTC. This translates into CASSQDLGGGLHLIYGYTF.

The chain couples TRBV5-4 to TRBJ2-7; tentative D call: TRBD2 (6 bases). CDR3 size: 15 residues. Germline V CDR1 and CDR2: SGHNT, YYREEE (reference sequence). Trimming removed 4 bases at V and 0 bases at J, with 14 bases between. CDR3 sequence (DNA): TGTGCCAGCAGCACCCCGTTAGCGGACTCCTACGAGCAGTACTTC. Its translation is CASSTPLADSYEQYF.

The V call is TRBV28, the J call TRBJ1-2; no clear D gene. Trimming cost V 7 bases and J 3 bases, with 9 bases left between them. This CDR3 has 12 amino acids. Germline CDR1 and CDR2: MDHEN and SYDVKM. CDR3 sequence (DNA): TGTGCCAGCACCTTGGGCCACTATGGCTACACCTTC. Its translation is CASTLGHYGYTF.

V usage is TRBV18 and J usage is TRBJ2-7; 11 bases map to TRBD1. With 0 bases clipped from V and 0 bases from J, the junction kept 1 base outside the gene matches. Germline-derived CDR1 and CDR2 are KGHSH and LQKENI. The CDR3 has 16 amino acids. CDR3 in DNA: TGTGCCAGCTCACCACCGGGACAGGGGGTCTCCTACGAGCAGTACTTC. It specifies CASSPPGQGVSYEQYF.